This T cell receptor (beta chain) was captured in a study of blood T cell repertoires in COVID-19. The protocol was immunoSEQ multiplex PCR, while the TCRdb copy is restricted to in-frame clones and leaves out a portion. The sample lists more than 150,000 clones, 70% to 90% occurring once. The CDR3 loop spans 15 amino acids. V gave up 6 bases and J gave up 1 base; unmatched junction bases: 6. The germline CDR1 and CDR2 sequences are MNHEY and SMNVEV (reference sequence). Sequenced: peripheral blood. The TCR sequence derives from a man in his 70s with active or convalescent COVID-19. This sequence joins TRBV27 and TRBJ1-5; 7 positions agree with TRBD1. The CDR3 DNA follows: TGTGCCAGCAGAGACAGACAGGGAAGCAATCAGCCCCAGCATTTT. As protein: CASRDRQGSNQPQHF.